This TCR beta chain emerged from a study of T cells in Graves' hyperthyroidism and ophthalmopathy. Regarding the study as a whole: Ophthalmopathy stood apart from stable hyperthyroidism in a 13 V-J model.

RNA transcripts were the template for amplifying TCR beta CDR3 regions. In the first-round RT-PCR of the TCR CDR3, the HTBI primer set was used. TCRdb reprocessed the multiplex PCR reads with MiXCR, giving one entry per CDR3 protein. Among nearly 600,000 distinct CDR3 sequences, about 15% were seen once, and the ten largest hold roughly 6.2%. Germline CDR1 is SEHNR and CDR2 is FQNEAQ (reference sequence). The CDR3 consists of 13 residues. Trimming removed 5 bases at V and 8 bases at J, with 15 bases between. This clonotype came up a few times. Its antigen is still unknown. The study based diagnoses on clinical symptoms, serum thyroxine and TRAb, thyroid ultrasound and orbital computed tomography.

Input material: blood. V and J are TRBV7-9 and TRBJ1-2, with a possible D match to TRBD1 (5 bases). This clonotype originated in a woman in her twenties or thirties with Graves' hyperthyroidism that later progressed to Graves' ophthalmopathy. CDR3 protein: CASSRDPDDGYTF. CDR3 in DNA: TGTGCCAGCAGCCGGGACCCAGACGACGGCTACACCTTC.